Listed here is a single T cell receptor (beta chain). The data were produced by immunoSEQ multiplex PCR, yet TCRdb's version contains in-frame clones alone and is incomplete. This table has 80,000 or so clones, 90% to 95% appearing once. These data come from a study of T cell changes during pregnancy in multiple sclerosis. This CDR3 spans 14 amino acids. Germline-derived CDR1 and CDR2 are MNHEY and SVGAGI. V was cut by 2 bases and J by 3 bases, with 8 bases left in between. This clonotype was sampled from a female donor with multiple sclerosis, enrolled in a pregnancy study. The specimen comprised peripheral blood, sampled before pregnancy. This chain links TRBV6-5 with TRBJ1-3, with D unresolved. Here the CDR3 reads CASSYARIGNTIYF. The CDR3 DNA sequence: TGTGCCAGCAGTTACGCTAGGATTGGAAACACCATATATTTT.